The 22 T cell receptor beta chains below come from one sample, sequenced in a study of cytomegalovirus exposure and HLA in healthy donors. 60 Vbeta and 13 Jbeta primers were used in PCR. Data came from immunoSEQ multiplex PCR; TCRdb stores just in-frame clones and leaves some out. This table has roughly 86,000 clones, approximately 70% appearing once. Sequencing was done on a sample of PBMCs. The receptors shown here come from a man aged 55 to 70 in good health and CMV-seronegative.

CDR3 sequence (DNA): TGTGCCAGCAGCTTAGCGATGGAACGGACGGGGGGGGCCAACGTCCTGACTTTC. Encoded protein: CASSLAMERTGGANVLTF. The rearrangement uses TRBV7-9 and TRBJ2-6; possibly TRBD2 for D (5 bases). Germline loops: CDR1 SEHNR, CDR2 FQNEAQ (reference sequence). The V and J ends lost 0 bases and 4 bases respectively, with 16 bases between them. This CDR3 has 18 amino acids.

This clone showed up just once. This chain uses TRBV30 with TRBJ1-1, with TRBD1 identical over 7 bases. Germline V gene lookup returns CDR1 GTSNPN and CDR2 SVGIG (reference sequence). With 1 base clipped from V and 5 bases from J, the junction kept 13 bases outside the gene matches. This CDR3 has 16 residues. The CDR3 DNA sequence: TGTGCCTGGAGTGGGGGAACTAGGGGGCCGGGGACTGAAGCTTTCTTT. It codes for CAWSGGTRGPGTEAFF.

The chain joins TRBV7-2 to TRBJ1-6, with 7 bases lining up with TRBD1. CDR1 and CDR2 (germline): SGHTA, FQGNSA. V shed 5 bases, J shed 8 bases, and the junction held 9 bases outside the gene matches. The CDR3 is made up of 15 amino acids. The CDR3 nucleotides are TGTGCCAGCAGCCTAAGGACAGGTGAAGATTCACCCCTCCACTTT. Amino acid sequence: CASSLRTGEDSPLHF. Complete variable domain (other parts from reference TRBV7-2 and TRBJ1-6): GAGVSQSPSNKVTEKGKDVELRCDPISGHTALYWYRQSLGQGLEFLIYFQGNSAPDKSGLPSDRFSAERTGGSVSTLTIQRTQQEDSAVYLCASSLRTGEDSPLHFGNGTRLTVT.

The chain uses TRBV12-2 and TRBJ2-7; TRBD1 is the table's D call and was not checked against the DNA. TRBV12-2 is classified as a pseudogene. This CDR3 region has 18 residues. The CDR3 coding sequence is TGTGCAAGTCGCCCGCGGATGACAAGGTCCAGGGCAACCTACGAGCAGTACTTC. Its protein is CASRPRMTRSRATYEQYF.

The V call is TRBV7-9, the J call TRBJ2-3, with D uncertain. The CDR3 spans 15 residues. The germline V gene has CDR1 SEHNR and CDR2 FQNEAQ (reference sequence). V lost 4 bases and J 0 bases, leaving 11 bases between the germline ends. In DNA form, the CDR3 reads TGTGCCAGCAGCTCCCTAAAGCTCAGCACAGATACGCAGTATTTT. This codes for CASSSLKLSTDTQYF.

This chain links TRBV19 with TRBJ1-1; tentative D call: TRBD1 (5 bases). This CDR3 spans 15 amino acids. V lost 5 bases to trimming and J lost 1 base, with 14 bases between them. CDR1 is LNHDA, CDR2 SQIVND, per germline (reference sequence). In DNA form, the CDR3 reads TGTGCCAGTAGTCCCGCGCAGGGCTGGAACACTGAAGCTTTCTTT. Amino acid sequence: CASSPAQGWNTEAFF.

This clone was seen a few times. The chain links TRBV5-1 to TRBJ1-1, with D possibly matching TRBD1 (5 bases). Per germline, CDR1 SGHRS and CDR2 YFSETQ. V was pared by 1 base and J by 1 base, with 14 bases between. CDR3 length equals 16 residues. The CDR3 loop reads CASSLSRDSGNTEAFF. The CDR3 DNA reads as TGCGCCAGCAGCTTGTCCCGGGACTCAGGGAACACTGAAGCTTTCTTT.

The sample holds a few counts of this clone. The rearrangement joins TRBV2 to TRBJ2-5; the D gene is possibly TRBD2 (6 bases). V lost 6 bases and J lost 2, with 10 bases in between. The CDR3 has 13 amino acids. In germline, CDR1 is SNHLY, CDR2 FYNNEI. The CDR3: CASRMTRQETQYF. The CDR3 bases are TGTGCCAGCAGGATGACTAGACAAGAGACCCAGTACTTC.

The genes are TRBV27 and TRBJ2-4; TRBD1 matches at 9 bases. CDR3 length: 14 residues. Germline V gene lookup returns CDR1 MNHEY and CDR2 SMNVEV (reference sequence). V shed 6 bases and J 5 bases; nucleotides not matched to a gene: 5. CDR3 coding DNA: TGTGCCAGCAGCCCCGGGACAGGGCAAAACATTCAGTACTTC. This encodes CASSPGTGQNIQYF.

The table lists this clone with a count of one. The rearrangement uses TRBV28 and TRBJ2-7; D is perhaps TRBD1 (6 bases). There are 13 residues in the CDR3. Between the trimmed V and J ends, which lost 3 bases and 2 bases, there was a span of 8 bases. The germline CDR1 and CDR2 sequences are MDHEN and SYDVKM. The CDR3 region is CASSFTGPYEQYF. CDR3 bases: TGTGCCAGCAGTTTCACAGGGCCCTACGAGCAGTACTTC. The variable domain in full, with the rest retrieved from reference TRBV28 and TRBJ2-7, is DVKVTQSSRYLVKRTGEKVFLECVQDMDHENMFWYRQDPGLGLRLIYFSYDVKMKEKGDIPEGYSVSREKKERFSLILESASTNQTSMYLCASSFTGPYEQYFGPGTRLTVT.

The rearrangement uses TRBV5-1 and TRBJ1-1; 7 bases match TRBD1. The CDR3 extends over 13 amino acids. With 9 bases clipped from V and 2 bases from J, the junction kept 7 bases outside the gene matches. CDR1 SGHRS and CDR2 YFSETQ come from the germline V gene. CDR3 nucleotide sequence: TGCGCCAAGTCAGGGGGAAGTAACACTGAAGCTTTCTTT. Encoded protein: CAKSGGSNTEAFF.

V gene TRBV19 combines with J gene TRBJ1-1; 7 bases map to TRBD1. With 5 bases clipped from V and 1 base from J, the junction kept 7 bases outside the gene matches. The CDR3 runs 15 residues. Germline CDR1 reads LNHDA; CDR2 reads SQIVND (reference sequence). CDR3 residues: CASSPSGTENTEAFF. In DNA, the CDR3 is TGTGCCAGTAGTCCTTCCGGGACAGAGAACACTGAAGCTTTCTTT.

The CDR3 loop reads CASRTTTYTEAFF. The DNA of the CDR3 is TGTGCCAGCAGGACAACAACCTACACTGAAGCTTTCTTT. The chain joins TRBV9 to TRBJ1-1; D unresolved. The V gene's germline CDR1 is SGDLS and CDR2 YYNGEE. The CDR3 loop spans 13 amino acids. Between the trimmed V and J ends, which lost 5 bases and 3 bases, there was a span of 11 bases.

This clone occurred a few times. The genes are TRBV2 and TRBJ1-2; D gene unclear. CDR1 is SNHLY and CDR2 is FYNNEI in the germline V gene. V lost 8 bases and J 0 bases, leaving 7 bases between the germline ends. This CDR3 region has 12 residues. CDR3 loop: CASWAANYGYTF. CDR3 nucleotides: TGTGCCAGCTGGGCAGCTAACTATGGCTACACCTTC.

This clone came up a few times. The chain links TRBV30 to TRBJ2-5; D remains unclear. CDR1 and CDR2 (germline): GTSNPN, SVGIG (reference sequence). The CDR3 is 11 residues long. The V end was cut by 4 bases, the J end by 3 bases, with 6 bases between. The CDR3 sequence: CAWTVKETQYF. Here the CDR3 DNA reads TGTGCCTGGACCGTAAAAGAGACCCAGTACTTC.

The table lists this clone with a count of one. This sequence joins TRBV6-6 and TRBJ1-1; no clear D gene. The CDR3 is made up of 14 amino acids. Trimming took off 6 bases at V and 0 bases at J, with 11 bases between the two ends. CDR1 MNHNY and CDR2 SVGAGI come from the germline V gene (reference sequence). For the CDR3, the DNA is TGTGCCAGCAGCTCGGAGTCGTTGAACACTGAAGCTTTCTTT. Its protein is CASSSESLNTEAFF.

The gene calls are TRBV2 and TRBJ2-7; 10 positions agree with TRBD2. CDR3 length: 15 amino acids. V trimming: 11 bases; J trimming: 6 bases; junction bases outside the gene matches: 16. Germline V gives CDR1 SNHLY, CDR2 FYNNEI. This CDR3 is CALGLAGATGFEQYF. The CDR3 DNA is TGTGCCTTGGGGCTAGCGGGAGCCACGGGTTTCGAGCAGTACTTC.

This clone appeared a single time. V is TRBV9 and J is TRBJ1-4; D is possibly TRBD1 (5 bases). The CDR3 is 16 amino acids. Germline V lookup: CDR1 SGDLS, CDR2 YYNGEE. V was trimmed by 3 bases and J by 0 bases, leaving 12 bases between them. The CDR3 region has the DNA TGTGCCAGCAGCGCCTTGGGGGGGTCAACTAATGAAAAACTGTTTTTT. It encodes CASSALGGSTNEKLFF. Filled out from reference TRBV9 and TRBJ1-4, the complete variable domain reads DSGVTQTPKHLITATGQRVTLRCSPRSGDLSVYWYQQSLDQGLQFLIQYYNGEERAKGNILERFSAQQFPDLHSELNLSSLELGDSALYFCASSALGGSTNEKLFFGSGTQLSVL.

This clone appeared once. The chain recombines TRBV19 with TRBJ1-5; the match to TRBD1 covers 7 bases. V lost 0 bases, J lost 5 bases, and 4 bases stayed unmatched. Germline CDR1 reads LNHDA; CDR2 reads SQIVND (reference sequence). This CDR3 region has 15 residues. In DNA, the CDR3 is TGTGCCAGTAGTATAGATCGGCAGGGGGATCAGCCCCAGCATTTT. Translation gives CASSIDRQGDQPQHF.

The rearrangement joins TRBV19 to TRBJ1-5, with D uncertain. Deletions cut 6 bases from V and 5 bases from J, with 11 bases between. This CDR3 comprises 13 residues. CDR1 LNHDA and CDR2 SQIVND come from the germline V gene (reference sequence). In nucleotides, the CDR3 is TGTGCCAGTAGGAACGGGGTCGATCAGCCCCAGCATTTT. Translated, it gives CASRNGVDQPQHF.

This clone has more than one count but fewer than ten. The chain combines TRBV11-2 with TRBJ2-1, with D tentatively TRBD2 (6 bases). The germline V and J ends were trimmed by 0 bases and 9 bases, with 9 bases remaining between them. This CDR3 spans 13 amino acids. Germline CDR1 is SGHAT and CDR2 is FQNNGV. CDR3 nucleotides: TGTGCCAGCAGCTTAGAGCGGGGAGGTGAGCAGTTCTTC. Translation: CASSLERGGEQFF. The whole variable domain, filled in from reference TRBV11-2 and TRBJ2-1, reads EAGVAQSPRYKIIEKRQSVAFWCNPISGHATLYWYQQILGQGPKLLIQFQNNGVVDDSQLPKDRFSAERLKGVDSTLKIQPAKLEDSAVYLCASSLERGGEQFFGPGTRLTVL.

This chain links TRBV28 with TRBJ2-2; D is possibly TRBD2 (6 bases). The germline gives CDR1 MDHEN, CDR2 SYDVKM. The CDR3 length is 16 residues. Between the trimmed V and J ends, which lost 5 bases and 5 bases, there was a span of 18 bases. CDR3 protein: CASSPSAWAGTGELFF. The CDR3 DNA reads as TGTGCCAGCAGTCCTTCTGCCTGGGCGGGGACCGGGGAGCTGTTTTTT. Together with reference TRBV28 and TRBJ2-2, the CDR3 gives the full variable domain: DVKVTQSSRYLVKRTGEKVFLECVQDMDHENMFWYRQDPGLGLRLIYFSYDVKMKEKGDIPEGYSVSREKKERFSLILESASTNQTSMYLCASSPSAWAGTGELFFGEGSRLTVL.